This is a list of T cell receptor beta chains from one sample in a study of response to subunit inactivated influenza vaccine. TCRdb independently ran MiXCR on the RT-PCR reads; one entry per CDR3 protein. The table has around 790,000 distinct CDR3 sequences, less than 25% seen once; the top ten hold 10%. The sequencing here drew on PBMCs from blood, taken roughly 5 days after vaccination. The receptors come from a man in his fifties who received an inactivated influenza vaccine. Both conserved end residues are part of each CDR3. Each record gives: V gene, D gene, clone size, J gene, CDR3 DNA, CDR3 protein. A D gene is named only where the DNA matches it firmly. Not every row has a clone size; where given, it reads once, few, many or a size class.

>TRBV29-1|NA|few|TRBJ2-7
TGCAGCGGACGGGTTAACTACGAGCAGTACTTC
CSGRVNYEQYF
>TRBV6-1|TRBD1|NA|TRBJ2-1
TGTGCCAGCAGTGAGGTGACAGGGGACAATGAGCAGTTCTTC
CASSEVTGDNEQFF
>TRBV20-1|TRBD1|many|TRBJ2-1
TGCAGTGCTAGAGACCCAAACTCCCGGACAGGGGGCAATGAGCAGTTCTTC
CSARDPNSRTGGNEQFF
>TRBV6-2/TRBV6-3|NA|NA|TRBJ1-2
TGTGCCAGCAGTTCGCATTTGAGACAGAACTATGGCTACACCTTC
CASSSHLRQNYGYTF
>TRBV2|TRBD2|NA|TRBJ2-6
TGTACCTGCAGCACCCCACTAGCGGAGTTCTCTGGGGCCAACGTCCTGACTTTC
CTCSTPLAEFSGANVLTF
>TRBV6-6|NA|few|TRBJ2-2
TGTGCCAGCGGGAAGAACACCGGGGAGCTGTTTTTT
CASGKNTGELFF
>TRBV20-1|TRBD2|few|TRBJ2-1
TGCAGTGCTAGGCCCTATCGGGGGGTCAGCTATGAGCAGTTCTTC
CSARPYRGVSYEQFF
>TRBV12-3/TRBV12-4|NA|few|TRBJ2-7
TGTGCCAGCAGTCCCCATTTAGGCGTCGCCTACGAGCAGTACTTC
CASSPHLGVAYEQYF
>TRBV7-3|NA|once|TRBJ2-3
TGTGCCAGCAGCTTGTTGGGGGCCGGAGATACGCAGTATTTT
CASSLLGAGDTQYF
>TRBV24-1|NA|NA|TRBJ2-7
TGTGCCACCCAGATAGGACAGCAGTACTTC
CATQIGQQYF
>TRBV11-2|TRBD1|NA|TRBJ2-7
TGTGCCAGCAGCATACAGGGGGCCAACGAGCAGTACTTC
CASSIQGANEQYF
>TRBV28|NA|NA|TRBJ1-1
TGTGCCAGCAGTTTATTGAGCACAGGATGGAACACTGAAGCTTTCTTT
CASSLLSTGWNTEAFF
>TRBV7-2|TRBD2|NA|TRBJ2-1
TGTGCCAGCAGCTCAGGACTAGCGGGACATGAGCAGTTCTTC
CASSSGLAGHEQFF
>TRBV5-6|NA|NA|TRBJ1-1
TGTGCCAGCAGCTTGGTTTACTTGGGGGACAAGGGGGAAGCTTTCTTT
CASSLVYLGDKGEAFF
>TRBV7-2|TRBD2|many|TRBJ2-3
TGTGCCAGCAGTTTTAGCGGGGCAAGCACAGATACGCAGTATTTT
CASSFSGASTDTQYF
>TRBV5-1|NA|many|TRBJ2-7
TGCGCCAGCAGCTCCGAGGGTGCCTACGAGCAGTACTTC
CASSSEGAYEQYF
>TRBV5-1|NA|NA|TRBJ1-1
TGCGCCAGCAGCTTGATGGCAAAATCCCGGAGGACTGAAGCTTTCTTT
CASSLMAKSRRTEAFF
>TRBV4-1|NA|NA|TRBJ1-3
TGCGCCAGCAGCCAAGATTCGGGCAGGGTGCGAAGAAACACCATATATTTT
CASSQDSGRVRRNTIYF
>TRBV27|TRBD1|few|TRBJ2-7
TGTGCCAGCAGTCCCCAATTCCGGACAGGGGGCTATGGCGAGCAGTACTTC
CASSPQFRTGGYGEQYF
>TRBV30|TRBD1|few|TRBJ2-1
TGTGCCTGGGGCATAACAGGGGGCGTTAGCAATGAGCAGTTCTTC
CAWGITGGVSNEQFF
>TRBV20-1|TRBD2|few|TRBJ2-1
TGCAGTGCTAGAGACGGGAGGCCCTATGAGCAGTTCTTC
CSARDGRPYEQFF
>TRBV29-1|TRBD1|few|TRBJ1-6
TGCAGCGTTGGGGACAGGGCAGGCTCACCCCTCCACTTT
CSVGDRAGSPLHF
>TRBV2|NA|few|TRBJ2-1
TGTGCCAGCACTAGGACCGTAGCGGTCACCTACAATGAGCAGTTCTTC
CASTRTVAVTYNEQFF
>TRBV19|NA|many|TRBJ2-7
TGTGCCAGTAGTATAACGACTTCTCGCTACAACTACGAGCAGTACTTC
CASSITTSRYNYEQYF
>TRBV4-1|TRBD1|NA|TRBJ2-7
TGCGCCAGCAGCCCTCGGACAGGGGTGGACGAGCAGTACTTC
CASSPRTGVDEQYF
>TRBV5-1|NA|NA|TRBJ2-2
TGCGCCAGCAGCTTGGACCAGGCCCTTGGGGACGGGGAGCTGTTTTTT
CASSLDQALGDGELFF
>TRBV4-1|NA|NA|TRBJ1-1
TGCGCCAGCAGCCAAGAAATGGAGAACACTGAAGCTTTCTTT
CASSQEMENTEAFF
>TRBV7-9|NA|few|TRBJ1-4
TGTGCCAGCAGCTCAGCGGAGAGGCTCTTGGATAATGAAAAACTGTTTTTT
CASSSAERLLDNEKLFF
>TRBV20-1|NA|many|TRBJ2-3
TGCAGTGCTTACCCAGGGAAGGGGACCACAGATACGCAGTATTTT
CSAYPGKGTTDTQYF
>TRBV29-1|TRBD2|NA|TRBJ2-1
TGCAGCGTTGCGAGCGGGAGTGCCTACAATGAGCAGTTCTTC
CSVASGSAYNEQFF
>TRBV20-1|TRBD1|few|TRBJ2-5
TGCAGTGCTAGCCCCTCGGGACAGGGGCGGCAAGAGACCCAGTACTTC
CSASPSGQGRQETQYF
>TRBV29-1|NA|few|TRBJ1-1
TGCAGCGTTGAAGACGCAGAGGGAGCTTTCTTT
CSVEDAEGAFF
>TRBV12-3/TRBV12-4|NA|many|TRBJ2-1
TGTGCCAGCAGTTTAAATGCGGCCTACAATGAGCAGTTCTTC
CASSLNAAYNEQFF
>TRBV5-1|TRBD2|NA|TRBJ2-2
TGCGCCAGCAGCTCGACCGGGACTAGGAACACCGGGGAGCTGTTTTTT
CASSSTGTRNTGELFF
>TRBV5-1|NA|few|TRBJ2-5
TGCGCCAGCAGCAAGGGACTTGTGGAGACCCAGTACTTC
CASSKGLVETQYF
>TRBV24-1|TRBD2|many|TRBJ2-3
TGTGCCACCAGTTACGGGGCGGGAGAGGTCACAGATACGCAGTATTTT
CATSYGAGEVTDTQYF
>TRBV4-2|TRBD1|NA|TRBJ2-5
TGTGCCAGCAGCCAAGGGCTACAGGGGGCTAAAGAGACCCAGTACTTC
CASSQGLQGAKETQYF
>TRBV20-1|NA|NA|TRBJ1-2
TGCAGTGCTAGAGTCCCCCGCGTCGATGGCTACACCTTC
CSARVPRVDGYTF
>TRBV4-3|TRBD1|NA|TRBJ2-3
TGCGCCAGCAGCCCTCGACAGGGGATAGATACGCAGTATTTT
CASSPRQGIDTQYF
>TRBV12-3/TRBV12-4|NA|few|TRBJ1-3
TGTGCCAGCAGTTGGGGACGGAACACCATATATTTT
CASSWGRNTIYF
>TRBV12-3/TRBV12-4|NA|few|TRBJ2-3
TGTGCCAGTAGATGGTTAGGGGGGGCAGATACGCAGTATTTT
CASRWLGGADTQYF
>TRBV6-2/TRBV6-3|TRBD2|few|TRBJ2-2
TGTGCCAGCAGTTACTCGATTCGGAGGGGTAGCGGGAACCTAAACACCGGGGAGCTGTTTTTT
CASSYSIRRGSGNLNTGELFF
>TRBV9|NA|NA|TRBJ2-1
TGTGCCAGCAGCCCGACAGGAGGGAGCTCCTACAATGAGCAGTTCTTC
CASSPTGGSSYNEQFF
>TRBV5-6|NA|few|TRBJ2-5
TGTGCCAGCAGCTTGGCCTTGAGGGGGGAGACCCAGTACTTC
CASSLALRGETQYF
>TRBV9|NA|NA|TRBJ2-1
TGTGCCAGCAGCGCGGCCGGGACCCACAATGAGCAGTTCTTC
CASSAAGTHNEQFF
>TRBV7-2|TRBD2|NA|TRBJ2-1
TGTGCCAGCGTCATTAGGAGCGGGGGGGCCTACAATGAGCAGTTCTTC
CASVIRSGGAYNEQFF
>TRBV29-1|TRBD2|few|TRBJ2-3
TGCAGCGTCAGCGGCGGGAGAGTAGCAGATACGCAGTATTTT
CSVSGGRVADTQYF
>TRBV27|NA|few|TRBJ2-1
TGTGCCAGCAGTTTATCGGTTCGCAATGAGCAGTTCTTC
CASSLSVRNEQFF
>TRBV5-1|TRBD2|NA|TRBJ2-2
TGCGCCAGCAGGGGACTAGCGGGAGGAACCGGGGAGCTGTTTTTT
CASRGLAGGTGELFF
>TRBV6-5|TRBD1|few|TRBJ2-3
TGTGCCAGCAGTTACAAGGTGACAGGGGGCCCAGATACGCAGTATTTT
CASSYKVTGGPDTQYF